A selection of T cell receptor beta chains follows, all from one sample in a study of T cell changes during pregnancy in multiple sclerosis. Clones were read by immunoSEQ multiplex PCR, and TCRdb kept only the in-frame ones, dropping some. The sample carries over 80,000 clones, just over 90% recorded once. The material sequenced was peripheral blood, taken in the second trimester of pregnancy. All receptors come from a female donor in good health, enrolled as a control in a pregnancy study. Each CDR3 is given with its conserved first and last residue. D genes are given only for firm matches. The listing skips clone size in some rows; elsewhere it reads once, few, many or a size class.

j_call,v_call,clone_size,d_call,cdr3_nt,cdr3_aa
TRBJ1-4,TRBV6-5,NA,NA,TGTGCCAGCAGTTACGGGGGCATCGGTGAAAAACTGTTTTTT,CASSYGGIGEKLFF
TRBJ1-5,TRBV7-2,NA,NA,TGTGCCAGCAGCTCTAACGGGATCTATAGCAATCAGCCCCAGCATTTT,CASSSNGIYSNQPQHF
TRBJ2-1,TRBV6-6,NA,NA,TGTGCCAGCAGTTCCCCGTACAGGCACAATGAGCAGTTCTTC,CASSSPYRHNEQFF
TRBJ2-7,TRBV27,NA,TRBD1,TGTGCCAGCAGCTATGGGAACAGGGGGACGGGCGAGCAGTACTTC,CASSYGNRGTGEQYF
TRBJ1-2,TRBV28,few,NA,TGTGCCAGCATTACGGACAGTTTGAACTACACCTTC,CASITDSLNYTF
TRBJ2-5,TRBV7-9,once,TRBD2,TGTGCCAGCACAAATATCAGCGGGGGGGCCAAAGAGACCCAGTACTTC,CASTNISGGAKETQYF
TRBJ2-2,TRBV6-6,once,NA,TGTGCCAGCAGCAGTACCGGGGAGCTGTTTTTT,CASSSTGELFF
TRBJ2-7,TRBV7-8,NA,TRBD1,TGTGCCAGCAGCGCTACCGGGACAGGGGGCGAGTACGAGCAGTACTTC,CASSATGTGGEYEQYF
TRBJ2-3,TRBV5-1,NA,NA,TGCGCCAGCAGCTGGGGGGTTTCTAGCATAGATACGCAGTATTTT,CASSWGVSSIDTQYF
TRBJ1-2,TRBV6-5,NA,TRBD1,TGTGCCAGCAGTTACTCGACAGGGGGCCTTCTTGGCTACACCTTC,CASSYSTGGLLGYTF
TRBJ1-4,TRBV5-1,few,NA,TGCGCCAGCAGCGCCACAGAGGGTGGTGAAAAACTGTTTTTT,CASSATEGGEKLFF
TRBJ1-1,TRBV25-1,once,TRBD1,TGTGCCAGCAGCAGACAGGGTGGGGCTGAAGCTTTCTTT,CASSRQGGAEAFF
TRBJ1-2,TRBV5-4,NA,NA,TGTGCCAGCAGCGCACCCAGGGGATCCACCTCCTATGGCTACACCTTC,CASSAPRGSTSYGYTF
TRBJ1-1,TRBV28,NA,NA,TGTGCCAGCAGTTTTGGGAGGCAAGGAGCTTTCTTT,CASSFGRQGAFF
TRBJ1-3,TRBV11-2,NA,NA,TGTGCCAGCAGCTTAGTCGTGGGGGCGAACTCTGGAAACACCATATATTTT,CASSLVVGANSGNTIYF
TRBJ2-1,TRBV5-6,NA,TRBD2,TGTGCCAGCAGCTTGACTAGCCTAGCGGGAGATGAGCAGTTCTTC,CASSLTSLAGDEQFF
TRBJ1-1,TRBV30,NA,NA,TGTGCCTGGAGTGTAGGAGGGAAAGCTTTCTTT,CAWSVGGKAFF
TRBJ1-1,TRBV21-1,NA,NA,TGTGCCAGCAGTACAGGGATTACTGAAGCTTTCTTT,CASSTGITEAFF
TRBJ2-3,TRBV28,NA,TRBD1,TGTGCCAGCACCCCCCACCGGGACAGTTTGACAGATACGCAGTATTTT,CASTPHRDSLTDTQYF
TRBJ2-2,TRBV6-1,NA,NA,TGTGCCAGCTCAGGTTACGGGGACACCGGGGAGCTGTTTTTT,CASSGYGDTGELFF
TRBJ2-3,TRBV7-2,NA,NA,TGTGCCAGCAGCTTAGTTGCGAGAGAGCATACGCAGTATTTT,CASSLVAREHTQYF
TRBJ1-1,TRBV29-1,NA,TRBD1,TGCAGCGTACACAGGGGGCGCGGGACTGAAGCTTTCTTT,CSVHRGRGTEAFF
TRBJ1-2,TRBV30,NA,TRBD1,TGTGCCTGGCTCCCCAGGGGGCAAGGCTACACCTTC,CAWLPRGQGYTF
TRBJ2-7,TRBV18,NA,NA,TGTGCCAGCTCACCCTCAACAGGGCAGTACGAGCAGTACTTC,CASSPSTGQYEQYF